This T cell receptor beta chain was sequenced for a study of shared clonotypes between healthy human individuals. Data came from immunoSEQ multiplex PCR; TCRdb stores just in-frame clones and leaves some out. The profile shows 950,000 to 1,100,000 clones, about 77% of them singletons. Trimming at V came to 8 bases and at J to 5 bases, leaving 7 bases not matched to a gene. CDR1 and CDR2 from the germline V gene are SNHLY and FYNNEI. This CDR3 spans 13 amino acids. The chain is built from TRBV2 and TRBJ2-7; 9 nucleotides match TRBD2. Input material: memory CD4+ T cells sorted from blood. As for subset: CD45RA-negative fraction. The TCR was taken from a young man in good health. The CDR3 bases are TGTGCCAGCCATAGCGGGGGACGCAACGAGCAGTACTTC. Protein: CASHSGGRNEQYF.